These 30 T cell receptor beta chains share one sample of origin, sequenced in a study of vaccination effects on CD4 cells after COVID-19. Sequencing followed a ViraFEST assay step that expanded antigen-specific CD4+ T cells with viral peptide pools. The culture ran for 10 days, and then CD4+ T cells were isolated. The vaccine recipients had no prior SARS-CoV-2 infection, with negative nucleocapsid antibodies. Data came from immunoSEQ multiplex PCR; TCRdb stores just in-frame clones and leaves some out. The table shows roughly 30,000 clones, with around 78% occurring only once. Their target antigens are unknown. This specimen was CD4+ T cells from PBMCs cultured with HCoV-OC43 spike peptides, taken before COVID-19 vaccination. Subset noted: HCoV-OC43 spike overlapping peptide pool stimulation. The origin of the receptors is a human donor who received a COVID-19 vaccine.

The chain carries TRBV28 and TRBJ1-1; D is unclear. The CDR3 spans 17 residues. The V end was cut by 6 bases, the J end by 1 base, with 21 bases between. Germline V gene lookup returns CDR1 MDHEN and CDR2 SYDVKM. The CDR3 protein is CASSLIPPSGENTEAFF. DNA for the CDR3: TGTGCCAGCAGCCTTATCCCCCCCTCCGGGGAGAACACTGAAGCTTTCTTT.

The chain links TRBV5-1 to TRBJ1-2; D uncertain. The CDR3 loop spans 13 amino acids. V was cut by 1 base and J by 8 bases, with 12 bases left in between. Germline V gene data show CDR1 as SGHRS and CDR2 as YFSETQ. The CDR3 loop reads CASSLLSREGYTF. The CDR3 DNA reads TGCGCCAGCAGCTTGTTGTCTCGGGAGGGCTACACCTTC.

This clone was counted once. This chain uses TRBV19 with TRBJ2-7, with D hard to call. The CDR3 runs to 14 residues. The V and J ends lost 4 bases and 0 bases respectively, with 10 bases between them. Per the germline V gene, CDR1 is LNHDA and CDR2 is SQIVND (reference sequence). CDR3 DNA: TGTGCCAGTAGTAACAGCATTAGCTCCTACGAGCAGTACTTC. Protein: CASSNSISSYEQYF.

This rearrangement joins TRBV9 to TRBJ2-5; TRBD1 or TRBD2 may be the D gene (5 bases each). Germline V gene sequence: CDR1 SGDLS, CDR2 YYNGEE. The V and J ends lost 7 bases and 6 bases respectively, with 19 bases between them. There are 14 residues in the CDR3. The CDR3 protein is CASRARDPPKTQYF. In nucleotides, the CDR3 is TGTGCCAGCCGGGCGAGGGACCCCCCTAAGACCCAGTACTTC.

This clone was detected once. V is TRBV7-9 and J is TRBJ1-3, with D maybe TRBD1 (5 bases). Germline V gene data show CDR1 as SEHNR and CDR2 as FQNEAQ (reference sequence). Trimming cost V 3 bases and J 3 bases, with 12 bases left between them. The CDR3 extends over 15 amino acids. The CDR3 sequence is CASSFVGGGGNTIYF. CDR3 nucleotide sequence: TGTGCCAGCAGCTTCGTCGGGGGGGGTGGAAACACCATATATTTT.

The gene calls are TRBV7-2 and TRBJ2-7, with TRBD1 matching 10 bases. Germline V CDR1 and CDR2: SGHTA, FQGNSA. The CDR3 is 14 residues long. The junction had 3 bases not matched to a gene; V was cut back by 5 bases and J by 2 bases. CDR3 nucleotides: TGTGCCAGCAGCCCGGACAGGGGGGCCTACGAGCAGTACTTC. Translation gives CASSPDRGAYEQYF. Full variable domain (remainder filled in from reference TRBV7-2 and TRBJ2-7): GAGVSQSPSNKVTEKGKDVELRCDPISGHTALYWYRQSLGQGLEFLIYFQGNSAPDKSGLPSDRFSAERTGGSVSTLTIQRTQQEDSAVYLCASSPDRGAYEQYFGPGTRLTVT.

The chain has TRBV19 and TRBJ1-6; 7 nucleotides agree with TRBD1. This CDR3 spans 14 amino acids. V gave up 5 bases and J gave up 10 bases; unmatched junction bases: 8. Germline V gives CDR1 LNHDA, CDR2 SQIVND (reference sequence). CDR3 amino acids: CASSAQGDGSPLHF. The CDR3 DNA is TGTGCCAGTAGTGCTCAGGGGGATGGCTCACCCCTCCACTTT.

The chain recombines TRBV18 with TRBJ1-5; maybe TRBD1 (6 bases). This CDR3 is built from 15 residues. V was pared by 4 bases and J by 0 bases, with 10 bases between. Germline V CDR1 and CDR2: KGHSH, LQKENI. The CDR3: CASSQGHGSNQPQHF. The CDR3, as DNA: TGTGCCAGCTCACAGGGACACGGTAGCAATCAGCCCCAGCATTTT. The complete variable domain, with remaining parts taken from reference TRBV18 and TRBJ1-5, reads NAGVMQNPRHLVRRRGQEARLRCSPMKGHSHVYWYRQLPEEGLKFMVYLQKENIIDESGMPKERFSAEFPKEGPSILRIQQVVRGDSAAYFCASSQGHGSNQPQHFGDGTRLSIL.

The chain carries TRBV7-2 and TRBJ1-2; D is uncertain. CDR1 SGHTA and CDR2 FQGNSA come from the germline V gene. Trimming removed 4 bases from V and 0 bases from J, with 6 bases in between. This CDR3 spans 13 amino acids. DNA of the CDR3: TGTGCCAGCAGCTCCGGGACTAACTATGGCTACACCTTC. Translating it yields CASSSGTNYGYTF.

This clone was counted between two and nine times. For the CDR3, the DNA is TGTGCCAGCAGCGATCGTGACAGGCTCCAAGAGACCCAGTACTTC. It specifies CASSDRDRLQETQYF. The rearrangement joins TRBV9 to TRBJ2-5; a possible D gene is TRBD1 (6 bases). Germline CDR1 reads SGDLS; CDR2 reads YYNGEE. This CDR3 is built from 15 residues. Deletions cut 3 bases from V and 1 base from J, with 13 bases between.

This clone was detected only once. The CDR3, as DNA: TGTGCCAGCAGCCCCGAGTCCGCGGGAGATCACAATGAGCAGTTCTTC. The encoded protein is CASSPESAGDHNEQFF. The rearrangement uses TRBV3-1 (or the pseudogene TRBV3-2) and TRBJ2-1; TRBD2 aligns across 7 bases. The junction had 11 bases not matched to a gene; V was cut back by 4 bases and J by 5 bases. Germline V gene sequence: CDR1 LGHDT, CDR2 YNNKEL (reference sequence). There are 16 residues in the CDR3.

In its sample, this clone was seen a few times. The chain recombines TRBV14 with TRBJ2-5, with D possibly being TRBD2 (5 bases). CDR3 length: 13 amino acids. Germline V gives CDR1 SGHDN, CDR2 FVKESK. V dropped 4 bases and J dropped 5 bases, with 11 bases sitting between them. CDR3 in amino acids: CASSPLLAETQYF. CDR3 DNA: TGTGCCAGCAGCCCGCTATTAGCGGAGACCCAGTACTTC.

The chain links TRBV5-4 to TRBJ2-7; a weak D match, TRBD1 (7 bases). Trimming left V 4 bases short and J 4 bases short, with 15 bases between. The germline V gene has CDR1 SGHNT and CDR2 YYREEE (reference sequence). The CDR3 covers 14 residues. The CDR3 is CASSGGTASYEQYF. The CDR3 DNA is TGTGCCAGCAGCGGCGGGACAGCGAGTTACGAGCAGTACTTC.

V is TRBV7-2 and J is TRBJ1-4; D is perhaps TRBD1 (6 bases). The CDR3 consists of 15 residues. V dropped 1 base and J dropped 7 bases, with 13 bases sitting between them. Germline V CDR1 and CDR2: SGHTA, FQGNSA. In nucleotides, the CDR3 is TGTGCCAGCAGCTTAGTGGCAGGGGAGGGTGAAAAACTGTTTTTT. This translates into CASSLVAGEGEKLFF.

This chain uses TRBV29-1 with TRBJ2-3; possibly TRBD1 or TRBD2 for D (6 bases each). Trimming cost V 6 bases and J 1 base, with 14 bases left between them. The CDR3 contains 14 residues. CDR1 is SQVTM, CDR2 ANQGSEA, per germline. The CDR3 DNA sequence: TGCAGCGTCCGGAGGGGGTTTGGCACAGATACGCAGTATTTT. Translating it yields CSVRRGFGTDTQYF.

This chain joins TRBV7-2 and TRBJ1-2, with TRBD1 identical over 7 bases. This CDR3 is built from 14 residues. Germline CDR1 reads SGHTA; CDR2 reads FQGNSA. With V trimmed by 5 bases and J by 2 bases, 5 bases remained unmatched. The CDR3 region has the DNA TGTGCCAGCAGCCCCCAGACAGGGAACTATGGCTACACCTTC. Protein: CASSPQTGNYGYTF.

This chain joins TRBV3-1 (or the pseudogene TRBV3-2) and TRBJ1-5; no clear D gene. CDR1 LGHDT and CDR2 YNNKEL come from the germline V gene (reference sequence). Trimming pared 4 bases from V and 0 bases from J, leaving 10 bases between. This CDR3 spans 15 amino acids. In DNA, the CDR3 is TGTGCCAGCAGCCGTTACGCTGATAGCAATCAGCCCCAGCATTTT. This codes for CASSRYADSNQPQHF.

The J gene is TRBJ1-1, the V gene TRBV5-5, with 7 bases identical to TRBD1. V lost 0 bases and J lost 7; bases outside the gene matches: 6. The V gene's germline CDR1 is SGHKS and CDR2 YYEKEE (reference sequence). The CDR3 is 14 residues long. CDR3 sequence: CASSLAGQGVEAFF. CDR3 bases: TGTGCCAGCAGCTTGGCGGGTCAGGGGGTTGAAGCTTTCTTT.

This chain links TRBV20-1 with TRBJ2-7, with D possibly TRBD1 on 5 matching bases. Trimming removed 6 bases from V and 12 bases from J, with 18 bases in between. CDR3 size: 11 residues. CDR1 is DFQATT, CDR2 SNEGSKA, per germline (reference sequence). The CDR3 DNA reads as TGCAGTGCAAGGACACCAATGGGGTGGTACTTC. It translates to CSARTPMGWYF.

The rearrangement uses TRBV7-9 and TRBJ1-4; TRBD1 agrees at 10 bases. The CDR3 runs 16 residues. The germline V gene has CDR1 SEHNR and CDR2 FQNEAQ (reference sequence). After removal of 4 bases from V and 3 bases from J, the junction contained 5 bases not matched to a gene. The CDR3 spells CASSSQGQGANEKLFF. DNA for the CDR3: TGTGCCAGCAGCTCGCAAGGACAGGGGGCTAATGAAAAACTGTTTTTT.

CDR3 loop: CASSLGAGVEPEAFF. For the CDR3, the DNA is TGTGCCAGCAGCTTGGGGGCAGGGGTGGAACCTGAAGCTTTCTTT. The chain has TRBV5-4 and TRBJ1-1; a possible D gene is TRBD1 (6 bases). The CDR3 has 15 amino acids. Deletions cut 0 bases from V and 6 bases from J, with 15 bases between. Germline assignment: CDR1 SGHNT and CDR2 YYREEE (reference sequence).

The V gene is TRBV20-1, the J gene TRBJ1-1; the match to TRBD1 covers 7 bases. The CDR3 covers 15 residues. Trimming cost V 3 bases and J 0 bases; bases outside gene matches: 7. Per the germline V gene, CDR1 is DFQATT and CDR2 is SNEGSKA (reference sequence). The CDR3 coding sequence is TGCAGTGCTAGTGCTAAACAGGGGTTGAACACTGAAGCTTTCTTT. It yields the protein CSASAKQGLNTEAFF.

The rearrangement links TRBV28 to TRBJ1-1; D may be TRBD1 (5 bases). Between the trimmed V and J ends, which lost 10 bases and 0 bases, there was a span of 12 bases. Germline V gene data show CDR1 as MDHEN and CDR2 as SYDVKM. The CDR3 spans 13 residues. The CDR3 protein is CAILDRLNTEAFF. The CDR3 coding sequence is TGTGCCATCCTTGACAGATTGAACACTGAAGCTTTCTTT.

In this sample, this clone turned up once. V usage is TRBV27 and J usage is TRBJ2-3; 8 nucleotides match TRBD1. CDR1 and CDR2 (germline): MNHEY, SMNVEV (reference sequence). CDR3 size: 14 residues. The V gene end was trimmed by 7 bases and the J gene end by 6 bases; junction bases not matched to a gene: 9. CDR3 sequence: CASTRTGLGDTQYF. CDR3 DNA: TGTGCCAGCACCCGGACAGGGTTAGGGGATACGCAGTATTTT.

The rearrangement uses TRBV3-1 (or the pseudogene TRBV3-2) and TRBJ1-1; no firm D call. The germline V gene has CDR1 LGHDT and CDR2 YNNKEL (reference sequence). Trimming removed 5 bases from V and 7 bases from J, with 8 bases in between. The CDR3 spans 11 residues. Here the CDR3 DNA reads TGTGCCAGCAGCTCCCGTGTTGAAGCTTTCTTT. Protein product: CASSSRVEAFF.

DNA for the CDR3: TGTGCCAGCTCACCGGGGACAGGTATGGGCGGCTACACCTTC. It yields the protein CASSPGTGMGGYTF. The chain employs TRBV18 and TRBJ1-2, with 8 bases fitting TRBD1. Trimming cost V 3 bases and J 8 bases; bases outside gene matches: 8. CDR3 length: 14 amino acids. Germline CDR1 KGHSH, CDR2 LQKENI.

The chain has TRBV3-1 (or the pseudogene TRBV3-2) and TRBJ2-7; unclear D gene. Germline CDR1 reads LGHDT; CDR2 reads YNNKEL (reference sequence). This CDR3 comprises 11 residues. Trimming pared 1 base from V and 2 bases from J, leaving 0 bases between. The CDR3 nucleotides read TGTGCCAGCAGCCAAGCCTACGAGCAGTACTTC. As protein: CASSQAYEQYF.

This sequence joins TRBV7-4 and TRBJ1-5; 7 bases are shared with TRBD1. There are 21 residues in the CDR3. In germline, CDR1 is SGHVT, CDR2 SQSDAQ. Trimming at V came to 4 bases and at J to 0 bases, leaving 21 bases not matched to a gene. The CDR3 region is CASSSKFGLDRAGNSNQPQHF. DNA of the CDR3: TGTGCCAGCAGCTCTAAATTCGGGCTAGACAGGGCTGGTAATAGCAATCAGCCCCAGCATTTT. Looking up the rest from reference TRBV7-4 and TRBJ1-5 gives the full variable domain: GAGVSQSPRYKVAKRGRDVALRCDSISGHVTLYWYRQTLGQGSEVLTYSQSDAQRDKSGRPSGRFSAERPERSVSTLKIQRTEQGDSAVYLCASSSKFGLDRAGNSNQPQHFGDGTRLSIL.

The chain combines TRBV3-1 (or the pseudogene TRBV3-2) with TRBJ2-1, with 15 bases identical to TRBD2. The CDR3 is made up of 16 amino acids. The J segment lost 0 bases and the V segment lost 8 bases, leaving 2 bases of the junction unmatched. Germline values: CDR1 LGHDT, CDR2 YNNKEL (reference sequence). The CDR3 spells CASGTSGGYSYNEQFF. CDR3 in DNA: TGTGCCAGCGGGACTAGCGGGGGGTACTCCTACAATGAGCAGTTCTTC.

This clone was found once. The chain couples TRBV6-5 to TRBJ2-1; TRBD2 matches 9 bases. The V gene's germline CDR1 is MNHEY and CDR2 SVGAGI. The V gene end was trimmed by 8 bases and the J gene end by 9 bases; junction bases not matched to a gene: 11. CDR3 length equals 14 residues. The CDR3 sequence: CASGLAGAGGEQFF. The CDR3 DNA reads TGTGCCAGCGGCTTAGCGGGAGCGGGTGGTGAGCAGTTCTTC.